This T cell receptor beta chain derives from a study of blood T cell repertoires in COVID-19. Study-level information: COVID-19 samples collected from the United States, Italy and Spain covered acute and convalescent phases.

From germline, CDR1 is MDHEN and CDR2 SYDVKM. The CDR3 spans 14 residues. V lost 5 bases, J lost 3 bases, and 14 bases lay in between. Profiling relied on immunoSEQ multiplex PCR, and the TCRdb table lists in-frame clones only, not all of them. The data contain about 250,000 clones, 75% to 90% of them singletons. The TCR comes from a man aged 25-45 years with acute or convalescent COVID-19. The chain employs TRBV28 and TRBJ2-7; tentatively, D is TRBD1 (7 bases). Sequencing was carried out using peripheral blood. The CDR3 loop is CASSLQGGGYEQYF. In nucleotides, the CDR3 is TGTGCCAGCAGTCTCCAGGGGGGTGGCTACGAGCAGTACTTC.